The 17 T cell receptor beta chains in this list originate from one sample, sequenced in a study of PD-1 blockade in classical Hodgkin lymphoma. Repertoires were generated with immunoSEQ multiplex PCR, while TCRdb's copy carries only in-frame clones and drops some. The top ten clones hold 2.5% to 3.5% of a sample with tens of thousands of clones, 90% of them seen once. Time point defined: cycle 4 day 1 (C4D1), after 5 to 7 weeks of nivolumab. Each patient relapsed following autologous stem cell transplantation, and prior brentuximab vedotin exposure differed. The sequenced sample was peripheral blood mononuclear cells (PBMCs), obtained before the fourth cycle of nivolumab. The receptors derive from a human donor with classical Hodgkin lymphoma.

The chain joins TRBV5-5 to TRBJ1-1; no definite D call. Trimming removed 0 bases from V and 2 bases from J, with 2 bases in between. Per the germline V gene, CDR1 is SGHKS and CDR2 is YYEKEE (reference sequence). The CDR3 is 12 residues long. DNA of the CDR3: TGTGCCAGCAGCTTGGTTAACACTGAAGCTTTCTTT. This encodes CASSLVNTEAFF. Looking up the rest from reference TRBV5-5 and TRBJ1-1 gives the full variable domain: DAGVTQSPTHLIKTRGQQVTLRCSPISGHKSVSWYQQVLGQGPQFIFQYYEKEERGRGNFPDRFSARQFPNYSSELNVNALLLGDSALYLCASSLVNTEAFFGQGTRLTVV.

DNA for the CDR3: TGTGCCAGCAGCTTAGTCGATAGCGGGGAAGAGACCCAGTACTTC. Amino acid sequence: CASSLVDSGEETQYF. The rearrangement links TRBV7-9 to TRBJ2-5; 8 bases map to TRBD2. The germline CDR1 and CDR2 sequences are SEHNR and FQNEAQ (reference sequence). The CDR3 length is 15 residues. With V trimmed by 1 base and J by 3 bases, 4 bases remained unmatched.

The CDR3, as DNA: TGTGCCAGCAGCCCACAATGGGGGAGGGCTGTGGACACCGGGGAGCTGTTTTTT. Translation gives CASSPQWGRAVDTGELFF. The chain has TRBV7-9 and TRBJ2-2, with 7 bases fitting TRBD2. With V trimmed by 5 bases and J by 3 bases, 15 bases remained unmatched. The CDR3 contains 18 residues. Per germline, CDR1 SEHNR and CDR2 FQNEAQ (reference sequence).

The CDR3 sequence: CAWSESGDTEAFF. The CDR3 nucleotides are TGTGCCTGGAGTGAGAGCGGGGACACTGAAGCTTTCTTT. V gene TRBV30 combines with J gene TRBJ1-1; D is unclear. Trimming cost V 1 base and J 3 bases, with 9 bases left between them. Germline loops: CDR1 GTSNPN, CDR2 SVGIG (reference sequence). This CDR3 contains 13 residues.

The chain employs TRBV6-6 and TRBJ2-7, with D uncertain. The CDR3 consists of 13 residues. Trimming took 0 bases from V and 3 from J, leaving 6 bases between them. Per the germline V gene, CDR1 is MNHNY and CDR2 is SVGAGI (reference sequence). The CDR3 DNA follows: TGTGCCAGCAGTTACTCAGGTAGCTACGAGCAGTACTTC. This sequence encodes CASSYSGSYEQYF.

This clone appeared a single time. The V call is TRBV9, the J call TRBJ1-2, with D hard to call. The CDR3 has 14 amino acids. The V end was cut by 8 bases, the J end by 4 bases, with 18 bases between. Germline assignment: CDR1 SGDLS and CDR2 YYNGEE. The CDR3 spells CASSETDVAYGYTF. DNA for the CDR3: TGTGCCAGTTCCGAGACGGACGTCGCCTATGGCTACACCTTC.

The chain employs TRBV19 and TRBJ1-3; the D is unclear. The germline CDR1 and CDR2 sequences are LNHDA and SQIVND (reference sequence). The CDR3 is made up of 19 amino acids. Trimming took off 5 bases at V and 1 base at J, with 24 bases between the two ends. CDR3 amino acids: CASSPRRVGRGVSGNTIYF. The CDR3, as DNA: TGTGCCAGTAGTCCCCGGAGGGTGGGCAGAGGCGTATCTGGAAACACCATATATTTT. The full variable domain, its missing parts supplied by reference TRBV19 and TRBJ1-3, is DGGITQSPKYLFRKEGQNVTLSCEQNLNHDAMYWYRQDPGQGLRLIYYSQIVNDFQKGDIAEGYSVSREKKESFPLTVTSAQKNPTAFYLCASSPRRVGRGVSGNTIYFGEGSWLTVV.

The chain is built from TRBV5-1 and TRBJ2-7; D remains unclear. Between the trimmed V and J ends, which lost 1 base and 3 bases, there was a span of 8 bases. This CDR3 has 13 residues. From germline, CDR1 is SGHRS and CDR2 YFSETQ. The CDR3 reads CASSLFWNYEQYF. The CDR3 coding sequence is TGCGCCAGCAGCTTGTTCTGGAACTACGAGCAGTACTTC.

The chain employs TRBV7-9 and TRBJ1-1; no clear D. The germline CDR1 and CDR2 sequences are SEHNR and FQNEAQ (reference sequence). V gave up 3 bases and J gave up 1 base, with 12 bases separating them. This CDR3 comprises 15 residues. The CDR3 loop reads CASSLYSPRNTEAFF. In DNA form, the CDR3 reads TGTGCCAGCAGCTTGTACTCGCCGCGGAACACTGAAGCTTTCTTT.

CDR3 sequence (DNA): TGCAGCGTTGAAGATCGTGTGGGGGGAGCTTTCTTT. Protein: CSVEDRVGGAFF. The gene calls are TRBV29-1 and TRBJ1-1, with a weak D call TRBD1 (5 bases). Germline V gene data show CDR1 as SQVTM and CDR2 as ANQGSEA. CDR3 length equals 12 residues. Deletions cut 0 bases from V and 10 bases from J, with 12 bases between.

The genes are TRBV27 and TRBJ2-1; D might be TRBD2 (6 bases). The CDR3 has 16 residues. Trimming stripped 6 bases from V and 0 bases from J, with 15 bases between. Germline CDR1 and CDR2: MNHEY and SMNVEV (reference sequence). The CDR3 DNA reads TGTGCCAGCAGACCCCGGGACTTCAGCTCCTACAATGAGCAGTTCTTC. Translation gives CASRPRDFSSYNEQFF.

The rearrangement links TRBV7-2 to TRBJ1-6, with 7 bases that match TRBD1. In germline, CDR1 is SGHTA, CDR2 FQGNSA. This CDR3 has 16 residues. The V and J ends lost 4 bases and 8 bases, in that order; junction bases with no gene match: 11. CDR3 sequence (DNA): TGTGCCAGCAGCTCCTTCGGGGGTACAGGGGATTCACCCCTCCACTTT. This translates into CASSSFGGTGDSPLHF. Looking up the rest from reference TRBV7-2 and TRBJ1-6 gives the full variable domain: GAGVSQSPSNKVTEKGKDVELRCDPISGHTALYWYRQSLGQGLEFLIYFQGNSAPDKSGLPSDRFSAERTGGSVSTLTIQRTQQEDSAVYLCASSSFGGTGDSPLHFGNGTRLTVT.

V usage is TRBV6-5 and J usage is TRBJ1-1; a weak D match, TRBD1 (6 bases). CDR3 length: 14 amino acids. The V end lost 8 bases, the J end lost 4 bases, and 17 bases lay between the germline ends. Germline-derived CDR1 and CDR2 are MNHEY and SVGAGI. In DNA form, the CDR3 reads TGTGCCAGCTCAATGGGGGGCCTAGGCACTGAAGCTTTCTTT. Amino acid sequence: CASSMGGLGTEAFF.

The chain recombines TRBV7-7 with TRBJ2-2; D might be TRBD1 or TRBD2, each matching 5 bases. Per germline, CDR1 SSHAT and CDR2 FNYEAQ (reference sequence). Trimming shortened V by 2 bases and J by 1 base, and 20 bases separated the two germline ends. The CDR3 spans 19 residues. CDR3: CASSLSAGALGLNTGELFF. Written as DNA, the CDR3 is TGTGCCAGCAGCTTAAGCGCTGGGGCCCTCGGACTGAACACCGGGGAGCTGTTTTTT.

This clone was seen a single time. The J gene is TRBJ1-1, the V gene TRBV7-2; D is uncertain. Germline CDR1 reads SGHTA; CDR2 reads FQGNSA. This CDR3 has 15 amino acids. V was pared by 2 bases and J by 1 base, with 11 bases between. In nucleotides, the CDR3 is TGTGCCAGCAGCTTAACGGACTTCGGGAACACTGAAGCTTTCTTT. It translates to CASSLTDFGNTEAFF.

The CDR3 coding sequence is TGTGCCGGGGACACCAGCGGGCCTGAAGCTTTCTTT. The encoded protein is CAGDTSGPEAFF. The J gene is TRBJ1-1, the V gene TRBV30, with D maybe TRBD1 (6 bases). Between the trimmed V and J ends, which lost 8 bases and 6 bases, there was a span of 16 bases. CDR3 length equals 12 residues. Per the germline V gene, CDR1 is GTSNPN and CDR2 is SVGIG (reference sequence).

The chain employs TRBV11-2 and TRBJ2-7; D gene unclear. Germline assignment: CDR1 SGHAT and CDR2 FQNNGV. CDR3 size: 15 residues. With 1 base removed from V and 5 bases from J, the gap between germline ends came to 15 bases. The CDR3 DNA sequence: TGTGCCAGCAGCTTAGCGGGCCAGGCTGGGGACGAGCAGTACTTC. It translates to CASSLAGQAGDEQYF.